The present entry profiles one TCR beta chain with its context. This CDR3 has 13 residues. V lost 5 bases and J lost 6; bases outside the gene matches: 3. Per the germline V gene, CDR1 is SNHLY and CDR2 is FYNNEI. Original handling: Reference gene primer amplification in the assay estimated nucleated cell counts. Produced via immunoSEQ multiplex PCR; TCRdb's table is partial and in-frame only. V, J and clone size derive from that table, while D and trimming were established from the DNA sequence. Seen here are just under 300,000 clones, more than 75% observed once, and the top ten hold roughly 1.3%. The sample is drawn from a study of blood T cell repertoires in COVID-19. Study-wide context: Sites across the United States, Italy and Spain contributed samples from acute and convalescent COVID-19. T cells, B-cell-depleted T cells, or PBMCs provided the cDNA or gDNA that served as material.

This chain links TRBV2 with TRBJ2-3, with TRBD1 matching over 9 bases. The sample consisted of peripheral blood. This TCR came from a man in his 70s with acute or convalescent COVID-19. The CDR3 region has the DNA TGTGCCAGCAGTCGGGACAGGGACGATACGCAGTATTTT. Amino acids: CASSRDRDDTQYF.